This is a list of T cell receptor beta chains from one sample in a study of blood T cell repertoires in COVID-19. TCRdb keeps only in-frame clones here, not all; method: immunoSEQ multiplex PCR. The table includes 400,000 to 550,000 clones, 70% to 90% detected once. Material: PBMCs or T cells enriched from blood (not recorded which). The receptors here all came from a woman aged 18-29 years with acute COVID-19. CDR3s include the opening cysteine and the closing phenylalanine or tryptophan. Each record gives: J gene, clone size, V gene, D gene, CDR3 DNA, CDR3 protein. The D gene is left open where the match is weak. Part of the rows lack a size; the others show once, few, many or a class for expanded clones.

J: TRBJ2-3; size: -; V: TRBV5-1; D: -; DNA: TGCGCCAGCAGGGAGGCGGGGCAAGCCACAGATACGCAGTATTTT; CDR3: CASREAGQATDTQYF
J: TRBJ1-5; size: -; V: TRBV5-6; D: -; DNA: TGTGCCAGCAGCTTGCGCGCGGGGACGGACCCCCATCAGCCCCAGCATTTT; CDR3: CASSLRAGTDPHQPQHF
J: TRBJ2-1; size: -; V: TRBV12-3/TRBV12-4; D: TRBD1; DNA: TGTGCCAGCAGTCCTGGACAGGGAGGGCAGTTCTTC; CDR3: CASSPGQGGQFF
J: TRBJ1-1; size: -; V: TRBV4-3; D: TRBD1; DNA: TGCGCCAGCAGCCAAGATACAGGGGTCACTGAAGCTTTCTTT; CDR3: CASSQDTGVTEAFF
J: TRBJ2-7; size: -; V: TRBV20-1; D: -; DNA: TGCAGTGGCGCGGGCGGTTACGAGCAGTACTTC; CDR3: CSGAGGYEQYF
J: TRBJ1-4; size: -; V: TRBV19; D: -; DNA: TGTGCCAGTAGTATTCGTCCAGCGGGTGAAAAACTGTTTTTT; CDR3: CASSIRPAGEKLFF
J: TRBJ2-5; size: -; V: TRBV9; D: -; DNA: TGTGCCAGCAGCCCAGGGGCGGAAGAGACCCAGTACTTC; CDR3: CASSPGAEETQYF
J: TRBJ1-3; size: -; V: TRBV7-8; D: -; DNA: TGTGCCAGCAGTGGAACAGGCCTCTCTGGAAACACCATATATTTT; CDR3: CASSGTGLSGNTIYF
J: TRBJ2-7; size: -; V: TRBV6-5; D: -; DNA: TGTGCCAGCAGTTACGACTCCGAAGGCACCTACGAGCAGTACTTC; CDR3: CASSYDSEGTYEQYF
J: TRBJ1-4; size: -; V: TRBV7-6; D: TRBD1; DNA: TGTGCCAGCAGCCCGACAGGGTCGAGGAATGAAAAACTGTTTTTT; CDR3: CASSPTGSRNEKLFF
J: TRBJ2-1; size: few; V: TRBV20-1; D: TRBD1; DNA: TGCAGTGCTAGTGGGGGACAGGGGTCCTACAATGAGCAGTTCTTC; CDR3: CSASGGQGSYNEQFF
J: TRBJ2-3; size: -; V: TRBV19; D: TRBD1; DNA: TGTGCCAGTAGTCCCAGGGACAGGGGGCTGGGAGATACGCAGTATTTT; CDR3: CASSPRDRGLGDTQYF
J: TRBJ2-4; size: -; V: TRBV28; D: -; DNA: TGTGCCAGCGTAAAAGAGGCCGGGATTATGCACTTC; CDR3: CASVKEAGIMHF
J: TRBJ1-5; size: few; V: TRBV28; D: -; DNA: TGTGCCAGCACCTTGGGGCAGGGAAACCAGCCCCAGCATTTT; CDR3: CASTLGQGNQPQHF
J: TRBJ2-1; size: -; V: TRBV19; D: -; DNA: TGTGCCAGTAGCCAGGGTCAGTCCTACAATGAGCAGTTCTTC; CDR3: CASSQGQSYNEQFF
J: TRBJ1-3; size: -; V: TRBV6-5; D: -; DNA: TGTGCCAGCACGGTGACAGAAGGAAACACCATATATTTT; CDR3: CASTVTEGNTIYF
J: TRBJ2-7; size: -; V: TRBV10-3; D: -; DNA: TGTGCCATCGGGGGGAATTCTCACGAGCAGTACTTC; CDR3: CAIGGNSHEQYF
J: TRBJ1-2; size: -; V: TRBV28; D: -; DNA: TGTGCCAGCAGCCTACAGGATCATGGCTACACCTTC; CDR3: CASSLQDHGYTF
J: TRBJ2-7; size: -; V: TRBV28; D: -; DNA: TGTGCCAGCAGTAGCCCGGGATACGAGCAGTACTTC; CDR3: CASSSPGYEQYF
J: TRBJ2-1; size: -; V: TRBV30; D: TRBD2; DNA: TGTGCCTGGAGTCCGGGACTAGATTCCTACAATGAGCAGTTCTTC; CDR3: CAWSPGLDSYNEQFF
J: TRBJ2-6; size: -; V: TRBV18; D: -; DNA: TGTGCCAGCTCACCGGGTACGGCGCCAGGCTCTGGGGCCAACGTCCTGACTTTC; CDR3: CASSPGTAPGSGANVLTF
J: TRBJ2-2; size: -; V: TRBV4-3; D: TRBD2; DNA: TGCGCCAGCAGCCAAGAACTAGCGGGGGGCATGAACACCGGGGAGCTGTTTTTT; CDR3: CASSQELAGGMNTGELFF
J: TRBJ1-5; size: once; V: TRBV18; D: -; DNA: TGTGCCAGCTCGTACTCCAGGGCAGGGCAGCCCCAGCATTTT; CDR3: CASSYSRAGQPQHF
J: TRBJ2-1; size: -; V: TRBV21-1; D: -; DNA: TGTGCCAGCAATGGGTCAGCGGCAGGCAATGAGCAGTTCTTC; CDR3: CASNGSAAGNEQFF
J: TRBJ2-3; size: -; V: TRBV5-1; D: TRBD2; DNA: TGCGCCAGCAGCTTGCATCGGGTACTAGCGGGAGGTTGCACAGATACGCAGTATTTT; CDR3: CASSLHRVLAGGCTDTQYF
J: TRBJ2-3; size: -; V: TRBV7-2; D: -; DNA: TGTGCCAGCAGCTTAGTAGCCGTTAGCACAGATACGCAGTATTTT; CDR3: CASSLVAVSTDTQYF
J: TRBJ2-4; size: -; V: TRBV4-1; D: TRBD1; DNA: TGCGCCAGCAGCCAAGGGACAGGGGTAAACATTCAGTACTTC; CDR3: CASSQGTGVNIQYF
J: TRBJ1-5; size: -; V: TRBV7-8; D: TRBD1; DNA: TGTGCCAGCAGCCAGTTGGCACAGGGGGAGAATCAGCCCCAGCATTTT; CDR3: CASSQLAQGENQPQHF
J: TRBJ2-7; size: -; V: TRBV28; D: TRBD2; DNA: TGTGCCAGCAGCACTCACGCCGGGGGGTCCCACTACGAGCAGTACTTC; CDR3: CASSTHAGGSHYEQYF
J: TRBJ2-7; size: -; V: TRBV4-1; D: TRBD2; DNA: TGCGCCAGCAGCCGATTACCGGGAGGGATGGCCTACGAGCAGTACTTC; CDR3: CASSRLPGGMAYEQYF
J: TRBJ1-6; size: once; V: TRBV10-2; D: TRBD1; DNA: TGCGCCAGCAGGGGAAACGACAGGGAGTCACCCCTCCACTTT; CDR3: CASRGNDRESPLHF
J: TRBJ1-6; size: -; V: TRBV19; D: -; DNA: TGTGCCAGTAACGCCGGGACACAACCCTCACCCCTCCACTTT; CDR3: CASNAGTQPSPLHF
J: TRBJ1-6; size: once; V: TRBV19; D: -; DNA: TGTGCCAGTAGTTTCGGACAGAATAATTCACCCCTCCACTTT; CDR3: CASSFGQNNSPLHF
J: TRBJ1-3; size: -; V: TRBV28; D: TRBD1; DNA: TGTGCCAGCAGTCCTGGGACAGGACCGCGACCCTCTGGAAACACCATATATTTT; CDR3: CASSPGTGPRPSGNTIYF
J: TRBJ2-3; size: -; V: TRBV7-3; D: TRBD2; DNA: TGTGCCAGCAGCTCTTCGGGGGGGCCAGATACGCAGTATTTT; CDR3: CASSSSGGPDTQYF
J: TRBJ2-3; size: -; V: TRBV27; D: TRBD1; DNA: TGTGCCAGCAGTCCAGGACAGGGATCAGATACGCAGTATTTT; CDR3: CASSPGQGSDTQYF
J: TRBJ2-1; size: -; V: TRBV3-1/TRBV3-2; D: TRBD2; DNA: TGTGCCAGCAGCCAATTAGCGGGGGGGCCTGAGCAGTTCTTC; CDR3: CASSQLAGGPEQFF
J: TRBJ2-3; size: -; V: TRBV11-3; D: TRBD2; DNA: TGTGCCAGCAGCTTAGGCGGGACTAGCGGGATAGGTACGCAGTATTTT; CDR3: CASSLGGTSGIGTQYF
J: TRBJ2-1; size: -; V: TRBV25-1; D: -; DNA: TGTGCCGCCAGGGGATACAATGAGCAGTTCTTC; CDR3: CAARGYNEQFF
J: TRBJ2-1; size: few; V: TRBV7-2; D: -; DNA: TGTGCCAGCAGGTTATCGCACGGGGCGGGGAACACCTACAATGAGCAGTTCTTC; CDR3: CASRLSHGAGNTYNEQFF
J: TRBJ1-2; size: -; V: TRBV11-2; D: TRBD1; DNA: TGTGCCAGCAGCTTAGTGGACAGGGTTCATGGCTACACCTTC; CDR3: CASSLVDRVHGYTF
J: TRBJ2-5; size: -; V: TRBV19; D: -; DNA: TGTGCCAGTACTGACAGGCACCTCCAAGAGACCCAGTACTTC; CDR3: CASTDRHLQETQYF
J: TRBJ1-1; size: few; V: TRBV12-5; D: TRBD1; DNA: TGTGCTAGTGGTTTGTGGGGACAGGGGGATCGGACTGAAGCTTTCTTT; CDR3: CASGLWGQGDRTEAFF
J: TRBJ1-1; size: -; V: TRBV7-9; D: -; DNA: TGTGCCACTTCTCAACGGGGGAACACTGAAGCTTTCTTT; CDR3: CATSQRGNTEAFF
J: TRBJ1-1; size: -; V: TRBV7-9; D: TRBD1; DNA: TGTGCCAGCAGCCCTTCCGGGACAGGGAACACTGAAGCTTTCTTT; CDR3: CASSPSGTGNTEAFF
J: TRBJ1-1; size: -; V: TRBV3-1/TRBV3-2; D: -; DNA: TGTGCCAGCAGCCAAGGCGGGGGAGGCACTGAAGCTTTCTTT; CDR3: CASSQGGGGTEAFF
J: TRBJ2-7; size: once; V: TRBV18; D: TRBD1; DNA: TGTGCCAGCCGAGCCGGGACAGGGAGTAGAGAGCAGTACTTC; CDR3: CASRAGTGSREQYF